The rows below give T cell receptor beta chains drawn from one sample of a study of blood T cell repertoires in COVID-19. Sequenced by immunoSEQ multiplex PCR; TCRdb stores in-frame clones only, minus some. The table shows fewer than 250,000 clones, with 70% to 80% occurring only once. Sequences were obtained from peripheral blood. The receptors were sampled from a woman in her fifties or sixties with acute or convalescent COVID-19. CDR3s include the opening cysteine and the closing phenylalanine or tryptophan. A D gene is named only where the DNA matches it firmly. The size of a clone is reported for some rows only, either as once, few or many, or as a class for expanded clones.

d_gene	abundance	v_gene	len	j_gene	CDR3nt	CDR3aa
NA	NA	TRBV6-5	12	TRBJ2-1	TGTGCCAGCAGTCGAGACTACAATGAGCAGTTCTTC	CASSRDYNEQFF
NA	NA	TRBV18	13	TRBJ1-1	TGTGCCAGCTCAGAACAGAGGAACACTGAAGCTTTCTTT	CASSEQRNTEAFF
TRBD1	NA	TRBV5-1	15	TRBJ2-7	TGCGCCAGCAGCAGGACAGGGGGCGAGGGGTACGAGCAGTACTTC	CASSRTGGEGYEQYF
NA	NA	TRBV30	15	TRBJ1-5	TGTGCCTGGAGTGCAGTGGCAGGGGACAATCAGCCCCAGCATTTT	CAWSAVAGDNQPQHF
NA	NA	TRBV10-3	15	TRBJ2-1	TGTGCCATCAGTGAGTCAGGGGCCCGAAACAATGAGCAGTTCTTC	CAISESGARNNEQFF
TRBD1	NA	TRBV12-5	17	TRBJ2-4	TGTGCTAGTGGTTTGCCTCAGGGGGCGCGATCCAAAAACATTCAGTACTTC	CASGLPQGARSKNIQYF
NA	many	TRBV30	15	TRBJ2-7	TGTGCCTGGAGTGTAGGTAGCGGAGCGTACTACGAGCAGTACTTC	CAWSVGSGAYYEQYF
TRBD1	NA	TRBV30	14	TRBJ1-1	TGTGCCTGGGTGTTCGGACAGGGATACACTGAAGCTTTCTTT	CAWVFGQGYTEAFF
TRBD2	NA	TRBV27	15	TRBJ2-1	TGTGCCAGCAGTTTCTCCCGGCTAGCGGGATTTGAGCAGTTCTTC	CASSFSRLAGFEQFF
NA	NA	TRBV2	13	TRBJ2-7	TGTGCCAGCAGTTCAGACAGATTCTACGAGCAGTACTTC	CASSSDRFYEQYF
TRBD2	NA	TRBV7-8	16	TRBJ2-1	TGTGCCAGCAGCTTAGGTAGCGGGGGAGACTACAATGAGCAGTTCTTC	CASSLGSGGDYNEQFF
NA	NA	TRBV7-8	13	TRBJ2-7	TGTGCCAGCAGCTTAAGGGGGTACTACGAGCAGTACTTC	CASSLRGYYEQYF
NA	many	TRBV5-8	15	TRBJ1-2	TGTGCCAGCAGAAGCCAGGGAATTAGGTCCTATGGCTACACCTTC	CASRSQGIRSYGYTF
TRBD1	NA	TRBV6-5	14	TRBJ1-1	TGTGCCAGCAGTTCATACAGGGGGCTCACTGAAGCTTTCTTT	CASSSYRGLTEAFF
NA	NA	TRBV12-3/TRBV12-4	12	TRBJ2-3	TGTGCCAGCAGTTTCGGGGCAGATACGCAGTATTTT	CASSFGADTQYF
NA	few	TRBV25-1	15	TRBJ1-6	TGTGCCAGCAGTATGGGGAGCTCCTATAATTCACCCCTCCACTTT	CASSMGSSYNSPLHF
NA	once	TRBV4-3	17	TRBJ2-7	TGCGCCAGCAGCCAAGAGTGGAGGAGGGCGGGCCCCTACGAGCAGTACTTC	CASSQEWRRAGPYEQYF
NA	NA	TRBV19	15	TRBJ2-7	TGTGCCAGTAGGAAGGGGGGACAGTCACTTTACGAGCAGTACTTC	CASRKGGQSLYEQYF
NA	NA	TRBV6-5	14	TRBJ1-1	TGTGTCAGCAGTTACTCACCAGAGAACACTGAAGCTTTCTTT	CVSSYSPENTEAFF
TRBD2	NA	TRBV7-8	17	TRBJ2-2	TGTGCCAGCAGCTCGAGGACTAGCGGGGCGAACACCGGGGAGCTGTTTTTT	CASSSRTSGANTGELFF
TRBD2	NA	TRBV7-9	17	TRBJ2-1	TGTGCCAGCAGCCCGATTTCGGCGGGAGGGTCCTACAATGAGCAGTTCTTC	CASSPISAGGSYNEQFF
NA	NA	TRBV6-5	13	TRBJ2-2	TGTGCCAGCCGCCCGAGCAGGTCTGGGGAGCTGTTTTTT	CASRPSRSGELFF
TRBD1	NA	TRBV20-1	13	TRBJ1-1	TGCAGTGCTAGTCCGACAGGGTGGGCTGAAGCTTTCTTT	CSASPTGWAEAFF
NA	NA	TRBV30	15	TRBJ1-2	TGTGCCTGGAGTGTGTCAAGAGGGCCCAACTATGGCTACACCTTC	CAWSVSRGPNYGYTF
NA	NA	TRBV6-4	14	TRBJ2-3	TGTGCCAGCAGTCGAGAGTGGTCGACAGATACGCAGTATTTT	CASSREWSTDTQYF
NA	NA	TRBV19	18	TRBJ1-6	TGTGCCAGTACCAAGGAGCCCTTCGGGGGATCCTATAATTCACCCCTCCACTTT	CASTKEPFGGSYNSPLHF
NA	NA	TRBV10-3	12	TRBJ2-3	TGTGCCATCAGTGATTCTGCACCAACACAGTATTTT	CAISDSAPTQYF
TRBD1	NA	TRBV7-8	13	TRBJ1-2	TGTGCCAGCAGCGGGACAGACTACTATGGCTACACCTTC	CASSGTDYYGYTF
TRBD1	NA	TRBV6-5	15	TRBJ1-6	TGTGCCAGCAGTTACGCCCGACAGGGCCAGTCACCCCTCCACTTT	CASSYARQGQSPLHF
NA	NA	TRBV11-2	12	TRBJ2-4	TGTGCCAGCAGGGAGAAGTTTGGTCTCCCGTACTTC	CASREKFGLPYF
NA	many	TRBV7-8	12	TRBJ1-4	TGTGCCAGCAGCCCAATTAATGAAAAACTGTTTTTT	CASSPINEKLFF
NA	NA	TRBV28	14	TRBJ1-1	TGTGCCAGCAGTTCCTGGGGGGGGAACACTGAAGCTTTCTTT	CASSSWGGNTEAFF
NA	NA	TRBV3-1/TRBV3-2	15	TRBJ2-3	TGTGCCAGCAGCCAAGAGGGGACAAGGTCGGGTACGCAGTATTTT	CASSQEGTRSGTQYF
TRBD2	once	TRBV28	14	TRBJ2-1	TGTGCCAGCAGTTTGTCTACTAGCGGGAATGAGCAGTTCTTC	CASSLSTSGNEQFF
NA	NA	TRBV11-2	16	TRBJ2-3	TGTGCCAGCAGCTTAGGTGGGGGCACTCGGATCGATACGCAGTATTTT	CASSLGGGTRIDTQYF
NA	few	TRBV6-1	14	TRBJ1-1	TGTGCCAGCAGTGATCGTCAGGAGAACACTGAAGCTTTCTTT	CASSDRQENTEAFF
TRBD1	once	TRBV6-6	14	TRBJ2-1	TGTGCCAGCAGACCCCGACAGGGGGCTAATGAGCAGTTCTTC	CASRPRQGANEQFF
NA	NA	TRBV28	15	TRBJ2-7	TGTGCCAGCAGCCTATCCCTACAGGGAACCTACGAGCAGTACTTC	CASSLSLQGTYEQYF
TRBD2	few	TRBV5-6	17	TRBJ2-2	TGTGCCAGCAGCCCTAGCGGGGGATACTGGAACACCGGGGAGCTGTTTTTT	CASSPSGGYWNTGELFF
NA	NA	TRBV14	15	TRBJ1-1	TGTGCCAGCAGCCACCGACAAGGAATGAACACTGAAGCTTTCTTT	CASSHRQGMNTEAFF
NA	NA	TRBV5-1	13	TRBJ2-1	TGCGCCAGCAGCTTGGATCGGGTCGGTGAGCAGTTCTTC	CASSLDRVGEQFF